This T cell receptor beta chain appears in the sequencing data of a study of blood T cell repertoires in COVID-19. The overall study: Samples came from the United States, Italy and Spain, spanning acute and convalescent COVID-19.

The CDR3 totals 14 residues. Germline-derived CDR1 and CDR2 are SEHNR and FQNEAQ (reference sequence). Between the trimmed V and J ends, which lost 0 bases and 5 bases, there was a span of 10 bases. In the study's own analysis: Reference gene primer amplification gave nucleated cell count estimates. Method: immunoSEQ multiplex PCR; TCRdb's copy keeps in-frame clones and lacks some. The V and J calls and the clone size are those of that table, but D and trimming were determined from the DNA. In the table there are 140,000 or so clones, approximately 88% of which are singletons. This TCR derives from a woman aged 45-65 years with acute or convalescent COVID-19. The sample taken for sequencing was peripheral blood. This chain uses TRBV7-9 with TRBJ1-2, with D perhaps TRBD1 (5 bases). The CDR3 sequence: CASSLANRLYGYTF. As DNA, the CDR3 is TGTGCCAGCAGCTTAGCGAACAGGCTGTATGGCTACACCTTC.